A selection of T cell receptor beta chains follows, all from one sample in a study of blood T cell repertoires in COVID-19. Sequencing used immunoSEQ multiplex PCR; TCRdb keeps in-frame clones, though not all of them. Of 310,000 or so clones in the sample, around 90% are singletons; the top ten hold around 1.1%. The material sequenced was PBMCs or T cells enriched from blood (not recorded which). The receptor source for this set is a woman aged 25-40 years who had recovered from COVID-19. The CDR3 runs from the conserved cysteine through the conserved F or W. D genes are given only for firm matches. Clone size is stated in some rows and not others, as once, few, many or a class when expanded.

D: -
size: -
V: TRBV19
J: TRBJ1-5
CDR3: CASSILGQGFQPQHF
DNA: TGTGCCAGTAGTATTTTGGGGCAGGGCTTCCAGCCCCAGCATTTT

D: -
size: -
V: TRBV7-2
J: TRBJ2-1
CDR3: CASSSFSDSYNEQFF
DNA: TGTGCCAGCAGCTCTTTTTCAGACAGCTACAATGAGCAGTTCTTC

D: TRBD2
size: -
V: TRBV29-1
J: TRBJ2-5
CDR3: CSVEGSGKETQYF
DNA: TGCAGCGTTGAGGGAAGCGGGAAAGAGACCCAGTACTTC

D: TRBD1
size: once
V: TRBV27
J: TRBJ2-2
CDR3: CASSPDRAWTGELFF
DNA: TGTGCCAGCAGCCCGGACAGGGCATGGACCGGGGAGCTGTTTTTT

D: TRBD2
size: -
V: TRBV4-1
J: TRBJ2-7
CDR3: CASSDRTSGSYEQYF
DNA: TGCGCCAGCAGCGACCGGACTAGCGGCTCCTACGAGCAGTACTTC

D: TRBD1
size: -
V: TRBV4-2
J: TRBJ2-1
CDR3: CASSQVPGGQGDHEQFF
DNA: TGTGCCAGCAGCCAAGTTCCCGGAGGACAGGGGGACCATGAGCAGTTCTTC

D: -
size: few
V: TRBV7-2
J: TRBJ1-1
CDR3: CASSLDSWPNTEAFF
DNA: TGTGCCAGCAGCTTAGATAGCTGGCCAAACACTGAAGCTTTCTTT

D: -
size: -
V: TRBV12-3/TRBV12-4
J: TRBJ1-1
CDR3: CASSLATGTEAFF
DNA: TGTGCCAGCAGTTTAGCAACGGGGACTGAAGCTTTCTTT

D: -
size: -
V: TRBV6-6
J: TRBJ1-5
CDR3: CASSSGESNQPQHF
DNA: TGTGCCAGCAGTTCCGGGGAAAGCAATCAGCCCCAGCATTTT

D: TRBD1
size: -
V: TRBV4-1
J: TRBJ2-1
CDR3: CASSLGTGYNEQFF
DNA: TGCGCCAGCAGTCTCGGGACAGGGTACAATGAGCAGTTCTTC

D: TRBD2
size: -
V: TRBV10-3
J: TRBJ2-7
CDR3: CAISRTSGSYEQYF
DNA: TGTGCCATCAGTCGGACTAGCGGATCCTACGAGCAGTACTTC

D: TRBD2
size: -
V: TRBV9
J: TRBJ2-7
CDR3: CASSVATSGDEQYF
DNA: TGTGCCAGCAGCGTAGCTACTAGCGGAGACGAGCAGTACTTC

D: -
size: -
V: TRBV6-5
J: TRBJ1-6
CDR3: CASSWGTLIANSPLHF
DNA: TGTGCCAGCAGTTGGGGGACACTCATCGCGAATTCACCCCTCCACTTT

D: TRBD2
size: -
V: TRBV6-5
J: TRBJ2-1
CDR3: CASRLAGGNYNEQFF
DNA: TGTGCCAGCAGACTAGCGGGAGGGAATTACAATGAGCAGTTCTTC

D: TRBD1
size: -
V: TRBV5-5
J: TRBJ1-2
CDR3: CASSETGGNYGYTF
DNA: TGTGCCAGCAGCGAGACAGGGGGTAACTATGGCTACACCTTC

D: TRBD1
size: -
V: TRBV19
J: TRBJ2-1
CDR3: CASKVRGTYNEQFF
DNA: TGTGCCAGTAAAGTCAGGGGGACCTACAATGAGCAGTTCTTC

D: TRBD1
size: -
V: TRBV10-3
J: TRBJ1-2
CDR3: CASEAQGDYYGYTF
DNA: TGTGCCTCAGAAGCCCAGGGGGACTACTATGGCTACACCTTC

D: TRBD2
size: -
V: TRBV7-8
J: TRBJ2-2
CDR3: CASSLAGGETGELFF
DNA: TGTGCCAGCAGCTTGGCCGGGGGGGAGACCGGGGAGCTGTTTTTT

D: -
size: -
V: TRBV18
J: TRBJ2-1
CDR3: CASSPARGSEWYNEQFF
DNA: TGTGCCAGCTCACCCGCTAGAGGGAGCGAGTGGTACAATGAGCAGTTCTTC

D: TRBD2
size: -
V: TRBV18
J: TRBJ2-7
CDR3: CASSPPAGGSNEQYF
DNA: TGTGCCAGCTCACCACCGGCGGGAGGTTCGAACGAGCAGTACTTC

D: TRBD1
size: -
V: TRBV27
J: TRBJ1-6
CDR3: CASSMQGGSNSPLHF
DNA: TGTGCCAGCAGTATGCAGGGGGGAAGCAATTCACCCCTCCACTTT

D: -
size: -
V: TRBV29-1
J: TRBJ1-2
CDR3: CSVDAGTGYGYTF
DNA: TGCAGCGTTGATGCGGGGACGGGCTATGGCTACACCTTC

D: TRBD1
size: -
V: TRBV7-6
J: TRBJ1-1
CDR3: CASSIDRGEAFF
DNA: TGTGCCAGCAGCATAGACAGGGGGGAAGCTTTCTTT

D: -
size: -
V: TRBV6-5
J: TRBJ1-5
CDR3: CASSYSGSGQPQHF
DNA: TGTGCCAGCAGTTACTCGGGCAGCGGCCAGCCCCAGCATTTT